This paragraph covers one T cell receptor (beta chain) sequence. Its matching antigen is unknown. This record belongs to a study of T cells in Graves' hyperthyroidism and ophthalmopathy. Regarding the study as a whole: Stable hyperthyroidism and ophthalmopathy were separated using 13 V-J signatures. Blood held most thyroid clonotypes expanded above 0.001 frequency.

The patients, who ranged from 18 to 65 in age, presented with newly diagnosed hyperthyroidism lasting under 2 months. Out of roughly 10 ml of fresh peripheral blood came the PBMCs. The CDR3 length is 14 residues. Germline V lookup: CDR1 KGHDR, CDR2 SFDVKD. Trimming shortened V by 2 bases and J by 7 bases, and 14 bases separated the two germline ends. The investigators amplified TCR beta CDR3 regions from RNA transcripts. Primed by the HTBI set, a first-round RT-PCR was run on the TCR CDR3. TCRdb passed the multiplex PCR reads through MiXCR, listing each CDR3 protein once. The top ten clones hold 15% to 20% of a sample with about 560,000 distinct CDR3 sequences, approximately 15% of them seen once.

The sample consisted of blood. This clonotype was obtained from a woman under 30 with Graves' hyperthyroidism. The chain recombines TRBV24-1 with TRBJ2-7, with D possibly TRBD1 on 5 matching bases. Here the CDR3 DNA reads TGTGCCACCAGTGATTCCAGGGTTTTTTGGGAGCAGTACTTC. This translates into CATSDSRVFWEQYF.